This TCR beta chain is drawn from a study of blood T cell repertoires in COVID-19. Study-level information: PBMCs, B-cell-depleted T cells, or T cells provided the cDNA or gDNA that made up the material.

The CDR3 loop spans 14 amino acids. CDR1 is SEHNR, CDR2 FQNEAQ, per germline (reference sequence). Trimming removed 1 base at V and 3 bases at J, with 10 bases between. Produced via immunoSEQ multiplex PCR; TCRdb's table is partial and in-frame only. The data contain 110,000 or so clones, around nine tenths of them singletons. The chain employs TRBV7-9 and TRBJ2-7; the D gene is possibly TRBD2 (5 bases). This clonotype originated in a woman in her 70s who had recovered from COVID-19. Sequencing was done on a sample of peripheral blood. CDR3: CASSLDSSGYEQYF. The CDR3 DNA reads as TGTGCCAGCAGCTTAGACAGCAGCGGCTACGAGCAGTACTTC.